Below, 10 T cell receptor beta chains from the same sample are listed, as sequenced in a study of blood T cell repertoires in COVID-19. The assay was immunoSEQ multiplex PCR, and TCRdb's table has in-frame clones only and misses some. The sample holds some 250,000 clones, around 86% seen once. The sequenced material came from peripheral blood. These receptors originate from a man aged 80 or over with acute or convalescent COVID-19.

This clone was seen many times. The V gene is TRBV7-2, the J gene TRBJ1-1; D is ambiguous. Germline CDR1 is SGHTA and CDR2 is FQGNSA. Trimming removed 5 bases from V and 4 bases from J, with 11 bases in between. The CDR3 has 13 amino acids. The CDR3 DNA reads as TGTGCCAGCAGCCCCCGGGTGGGCACTGAAGCTTTCTTT. Translation: CASSPRVGTEAFF.

This clone was counted a single time. The chain uses TRBV5-1 and TRBJ1-6; tentative D call: TRBD1 (6 bases). The CDR3 has 14 amino acids. CDR1 and CDR2 (germline): SGHRS, YFSETQ. Deletions cut 1 base from V and 7 bases from J, with 9 bases between. DNA for the CDR3: TGCGCCAGCAGCTTGAGTAGGGGGAATTCACCCCTCCACTTT. It codes for CASSLSRGNSPLHF.

The count of this clone is one. This chain joins TRBV9 and TRBJ2-5, with 8 bases lining up with TRBD2. CDR1 is SGDLS and CDR2 is YYNGEE in the germline V gene. The CDR3 is 16 amino acids. The V and J ends lost 0 bases and 4 bases, in that order; junction bases with no gene match: 8. The CDR3 loop reads CASSVGAGELGETQYF. In nucleotides, the CDR3 is TGTGCCAGCAGCGTAGGAGCGGGAGAGTTGGGAGAGACCCAGTACTTC.

In this sample, this clone turned up a few times. This CDR3 is CASSRQVYGYTF. The CDR3 DNA follows: TGTGCCAGCAGCCGACAGGTCTATGGCTACACCTTC. This sequence joins TRBV6-2 or TRBV6-3 and TRBJ1-2; tentative D call: TRBD1 (6 bases). The CDR3 is 12 amino acids. The V gene's germline CDR1 is MNHEY and CDR2 SVGEGT. V lost 6 bases, J lost 4 bases, and 9 bases lay in between.

The J gene is TRBJ2-2, the V gene TRBV18; D not certain. CDR1 and CDR2 (germline): KGHSH, LQKENI. V lost 6 bases and J 5 bases, leaving 7 bases between the germline ends. The CDR3 has 12 residues. CDR3 coding DNA: TGTGCCAGCTCTAGACTTACCGGGGAGCTGTTTTTT. Translating it yields CASSRLTGELFF.

The rearrangement uses TRBV3-1 (or the pseudogene TRBV3-2) and TRBJ2-1; 7 nucleotides line up with TRBD2. J lost 10 bases, V lost 0 bases, and 6 bases had no gene match. The CDR3 is 14 amino acids. Germline values: CDR1 LGHDT, CDR2 YNNKEL (reference sequence). The CDR3, as DNA: TGTGCCAGCAGCCAAGAACTCCCCGGGGGGGAGCAGTTCTTC. This sequence encodes CASSQELPGGEQFF.

The chain recombines TRBV19 with TRBJ1-1; D gene ambiguous. Trimming took off 4 bases at V and 0 bases at J, with 15 bases between the two ends. The CDR3 is made up of 16 amino acids. CDR1 is LNHDA, CDR2 SQIVND, per germline (reference sequence). The CDR3 sequence: CASSRSIGLMNTEAFF. CDR3 sequence (DNA): TGTGCCAGTAGTAGGTCAATTGGACTAATGAACACTGAAGCTTTCTTT.

The DNA for the CDR3 is TGTGCCAGCAGTTTTCCGGGGACAGGGGAGGCCGAGCAGTACTTC. Translating gives CASSFPGTGEAEQYF. The chain is built from TRBV27 and TRBJ2-7; 10 nucleotides agree with TRBD1. Trimming removed 3 bases from V and 6 bases from J; junction bases left unmatched: 8. The CDR3 is 15 amino acids. The V gene's germline CDR1 is MNHEY and CDR2 SMNVEV (reference sequence).

This clone occurred a few times. The chain joins TRBV7-2 to TRBJ1-2; the match to TRBD1 covers 9 bases. The length of the CDR3 is 14 residues. V gave up 4 bases and J gave up 5 bases; unmatched junction bases: 5. Germline V CDR1 and CDR2: SGHTA, FQGNSA. The CDR3 sequence is CASSSGQGRYGYTF. DNA for the CDR3: TGTGCCAGCAGCTCAGGACAGGGGAGGTATGGCTACACCTTC.

This clone has only one observation. The CDR3 DNA reads as TGTGCCAGTAGTATAGCCCCCACTAGCGGGCTGAACAATGAGCAGTTCTTC. Residues: CASSIAPTSGLNNEQFF. The genes are TRBV19 and TRBJ2-1; 9 nucleotides line up with TRBD2. Germline values: CDR1 LNHDA, CDR2 SQIVND (reference sequence). The ends lost 1 base at V and 5 bases at J; junction bases unmatched: 9. The CDR3 sequence is 17 residues long.